The present TCR beta chain was sequenced within a study of blood T cell repertoires in COVID-19. Sequenced by immunoSEQ multiplex PCR; TCRdb stores in-frame clones only, minus some. The table records about 250,000 clones, roughly 84% of them present only once. V lost 2 bases, J lost 4 bases, and 4 bases lay in between. The CDR3 spans 11 residues. The germline gives CDR1 SGHDT, CDR2 YYEEEE. Sequencing was performed on PBMCs or T cells enriched from blood (not recorded which). The chain combines TRBV5-6 with TRBJ2-7, with D unresolved. The TCR originated in a man aged 45-60 years who had recovered from COVID-19. The CDR3: CASSFRYEQYF. The CDR3 nucleotides read TGTGCCAGCAGCTTCCGTTACGAGCAGTACTTC. The entire variable domain, with the rest obtained from reference TRBV5-6 and TRBJ2-7, is as follows: DAGVTQSPTHLIKTRGQQVTLRCSPKSGHDTVSWYQQALGQGPQFIFQYYEEEERQRGNFPDRFSGHQFPNYSSELNVNALLLGDSALYLCASSFRYEQYFGPGTRLTVT.